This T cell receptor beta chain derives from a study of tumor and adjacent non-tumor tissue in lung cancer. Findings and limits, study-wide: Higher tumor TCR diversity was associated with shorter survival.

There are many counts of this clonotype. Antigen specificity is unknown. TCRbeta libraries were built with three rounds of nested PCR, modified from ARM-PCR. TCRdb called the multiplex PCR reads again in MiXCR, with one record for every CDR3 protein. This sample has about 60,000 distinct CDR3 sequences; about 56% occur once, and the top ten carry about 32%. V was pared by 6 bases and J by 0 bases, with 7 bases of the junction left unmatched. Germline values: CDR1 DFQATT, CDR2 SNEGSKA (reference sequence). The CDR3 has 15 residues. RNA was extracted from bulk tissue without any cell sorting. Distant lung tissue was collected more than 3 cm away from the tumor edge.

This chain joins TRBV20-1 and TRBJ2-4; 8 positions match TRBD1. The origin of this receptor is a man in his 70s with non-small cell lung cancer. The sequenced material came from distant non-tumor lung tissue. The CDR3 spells CSASTGALAKNIQYF. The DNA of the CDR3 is TGCAGTGCCTCGACAGGGGCGCTAGCCAAAAACATTCAGTACTTC.